A selection of T cell receptor beta chains follows, all from one sample in a study of blood T cells in healthy people across ages. A single record per CDR3 protein comes from TCRdb applying MiXCR to the 5' RACE reads. In the table there are around 800,000 distinct CDR3 sequences, around 24% of which are singletons. Another study also made use of these data, one on T cells of mothers and their children.

Sequencing was carried out using blood. The receptor source for this set is a boy younger than 18 in good health. Both conserved end residues are part of each CDR3. A D gene is named only where the DNA matches it firmly. The size of a clone is reported for some rows only, either as once, few or many, or as a class for expanded clones.

TRBJ1-4 | NA | once | TRBV9 | CASSPPGTSLEKLFF | TGTGCCAGCAGCCCGCCAGGGACATCATTGGAAAAACTGTTTTTT
TRBJ2-1 | NA | NA | TRBV5-5 | CASSTQPYNEQFF | TGTGCCAGCAGCACCCAACCCTACAATGAGCAGTTCTTC
TRBJ2-4 | NA | few | TRBV12-3/TRBV12-4 | CASSLSGSIQYF | TGTGCCAGCAGTTTGAGTGGTAGCATTCAGTACTTC
TRBJ2-7 | TRBD1 | few | TRBV7-2 | CASSLGGTVLIYEQYF | TGTGCCAGCAGCTTAGGGGGGACAGTCCTTATCTACGAGCAGTACTTC
TRBJ2-7 | TRBD2 | NA | TRBV25-1 | CASSAGRGFGSYEQYF | TGTGCCAGCAGTGCCGGGAGGGGGTTCGGCTCCTACGAGCAGTACTTC
TRBJ2-3 | NA | few | TRBV12-3/TRBV12-4 | CASGQGVGTDTQYF | TGTGCCAGTGGGCAGGGCGTAGGCACAGATACGCAGTATTTT
TRBJ2-5 | TRBD2 | many | TRBV3-1 | CASSQGGLAGETQYF | TGTGCCAGCAGCCAAGGGGGACTAGCGGGGGAGACCCAGTACTTC
TRBJ2-5 | NA | NA | TRBV4-1 | CASSQDWGQRQETQYF | TGCGCCAGCAGCCAAGACTGGGGTCAGCGGCAAGAGACCCAGTACTTC
TRBJ2-3 | NA | NA | TRBV18 | CASSPPSQQGLLYF | TGTGCCAGCTCACCACCATCTCAACAGGGACTGCTGTATTTT
TRBJ2-7 | NA | few | TRBV12-3/TRBV12-4 | CASSRSGIGVGEQYF | TGTGCCAGCAGCCGATCCGGTATCGGCGTGGGGGAGCAGTACTTC
TRBJ1-2 | NA | NA | TRBV20-1 | CSVRGVDYGYTF | TGCAGTGTTAGGGGTGTTGACTATGGCTACACCTTC
TRBJ1-3 | NA | NA | TRBV6-6 | CASTHGTSGNTIYF | TGTGCCAGCACCCACGGGACGTCTGGAAACACCATATATTTT
TRBJ2-4 | TRBD2 | NA | TRBV20-1 | CSAAFTSGGPIAKNIQYF | TGCAGTGCAGCGTTTACTAGCGGGGGGCCCATTGCCAAAAACATTCAGTACTTC
TRBJ2-7 | NA | NA | TRBV4-1 | CASSQVVKGPSSYEQYF | TGCGCCAGCAGCCAAGTTGTCAAGGGGCCGAGCTCCTACGAGCAGTACTTC
TRBJ2-7 | NA | NA | TRBV28 | CASRLGGGRFHEQYF | TGTGCCAGCAGGTTGGGCGGGGGCCGGTTTCACGAGCAGTACTTC
TRBJ2-1 | TRBD2 | once | TRBV4-1 | CASSFLAVYNEQFF | TGCGCCAGCAGTTTTCTAGCGGTATACAATGAGCAGTTCTTC
TRBJ2-5 | TRBD2 | few | TRBV12-3/TRBV12-4 | CASSPPGLAVGETQYF | TGTGCCAGCAGTCCCCCGGGACTAGCTGTTGGTGAGACCCAGTACTTC
TRBJ2-3 | NA | few | TRBV4-1 | CASSQVPAGFTDTQYF | TGCGCCAGCAGCCAAGTTCCTGCGGGATTCACAGATACGCAGTATTTT
TRBJ1-3 | NA | few | TRBV2 | CASRGSLGNTIYF | TGTGCCAGCAGAGGGTCTCTTGGAAACACCATATATTTT
TRBJ2-7 | NA | few | TRBV28 | CASSLIGYGGEQYF | TGTGCCAGCAGTTTAATAGGGTACGGTGGCGAGCAGTACTTC
TRBJ2-4 | TRBD2 | NA | TRBV4-1 | CASSQGGGLALAKNIQYF | TGCGCCAGCAGCCAAGGGGGAGGGCTAGCGTTAGCCAAAAACATTCAGTACTTC
TRBJ2-1 | TRBD2 | NA | TRBV12-3/TRBV12-4 | CASSSAGTSGSNEQFF | TGTGCCAGCAGTTCCGCCGGGACTAGCGGGAGTAATGAGCAGTTCTTC
TRBJ1-1 | NA | NA | TRBV11-2 | CASSLGAQRGTEAFF | TGTGCCAGCAGCTTAGGGGCCCAGAGGGGCACTGAAGCTTTCTTT
TRBJ1-1 | TRBD1 | few | TRBV29-1 | CSVEGTGWVAEAFF | TGCAGCGTTGAGGGGACAGGGTGGGTCGCTGAAGCTTTCTTT
TRBJ2-5 | NA | few | TRBV3-1 | CASSQDRTFGGQETQYF | TGTGCCAGCAGCCAAGACAGGACTTTTGGCGGGCAAGAGACCCAGTACTTC
TRBJ2-5 | TRBD1 | NA | TRBV7-9 | CASSSDRVSPETQYF | TGTGCCAGCAGCAGCGACAGGGTGTCCCCAGAGACCCAGTACTTC
TRBJ2-4 | NA | NA | TRBV6-6 | CASGTRSRGVPGIQYF | TGCGCCAGCGGTACTAGGAGCAGGGGAGTTCCTGGGATTCAGTACTTC
TRBJ2-5 | TRBD1 | NA | TRBV5-1 | CASSFGDRGSETQYF | TGCGCCAGCAGCTTTGGAGACAGGGGAAGCGAGACCCAGTACTTC
TRBJ2-5 | TRBD2 | NA | TRBV20-1 | CSATPTSGVQETQYF | TGCAGTGCTACCCCGACTAGCGGGGTCCAAGAGACCCAGTACTTC
TRBJ1-2 | NA | few | TRBV5-5 | CASSLDSPGNYGYTF | TGTGCCAGCAGCCTCGACAGCCCGGGGAACTATGGCTACACCTTC
TRBJ1-2 | NA | few | TRBV6-5 | CASRLSQGYYGYTF | TGTGCCAGCAGGCTATCCCAGGGGTACTATGGCTACACCTTC
TRBJ1-4 | TRBD1 | NA | TRBV20-1 | CSAIRDSIATNEKLFF | TGCAGTGCTATCCGGGACAGCATTGCAACTAATGAAAAACTGTTTTTT
TRBJ1-6 | NA | few | TRBV20-1 | CSAGLGRSDSPLHF | TGCAGTGCCGGACTGGGGAGGTCGGATTCACCCCTCCACTTT
TRBJ2-1 | NA | few | TRBV9 | CASSPRDSSGGEQFF | TGTGCCAGCAGCCCTCGGGACTCTTCAGGGGGTGAGCAGTTCTTC
TRBJ2-1 | NA | few | TRBV27 | CASSSPSEWGSYNEQFF | TGTGCCAGCAGTTCCCCCTCGGAGTGGGGATCCTACAATGAGCAGTTCTTC
TRBJ1-2 | NA | few | TRBV15 | CATSRATGAYGDTF | TGTGCCACCAGCAGAGCAACTGGGGCTTATGGCGACACCTTC
TRBJ2-7 | TRBD1 | few | TRBV28 | CASSSQGASTYEQYF | TGTGCCAGCAGTTCGCAGGGGGCATCCACCTACGAGCAGTACTTC
TRBJ2-4 | NA | NA | TRBV11-2 | CASSLDRDGLQYF | TGTGCCAGCAGCTTAGATAGAGACGGACTTCAGTACTTC
TRBJ2-2 | NA | few | TRBV7-8 | CASSLTRGRTGELFF | TGTGCCAGCAGCCTAACCAGGGGTCGGACCGGGGAGCTGTTTTTT
TRBJ1-1 | NA | few | TRBV12-3/TRBV12-4 | CASPPEAFF | TGTGCCAGCCCCCCCGAAGCTTTCTTT
TRBJ2-7 | NA | NA | TRBV12-3/TRBV12-4 | CASRLGTSKGTYEQYF | TGTGCCAGCAGGTTAGGAACCTCGAAGGGAACCTACGAGCAGTACTTC
TRBJ1-4 | TRBD1 | NA | TRBV2 | CASSEGQGVEKLFF | TGTGCCAGCAGCGAGGGACAGGGAGTTGAAAAACTGTTTTTT
TRBJ1-2 | TRBD1 | NA | TRBV3-1 | CASSQNYRGRGVTKGYTF | TGTGCCAGCAGCCAAAATTACAGGGGACGAGGAGTCACTAAAGGCTACACCTTC